The clone carrying this TCR beta chain has more than one count but fewer than ten. These data originate in a study of blood T cells in healthy people across ages. The use of a sample-barcoded 5' primer and a J-beta primer mix characterized a second PCR of roughly 6 to 12 cycles. MiXCR, applied by TCRdb to the 5' RACE reads, yields one record per CDR3 protein. The sample has over 750,000 distinct CDR3 sequences, more than 20% seen once. The same sample was also used in a study of T cells of mothers and their children.

The TCR originated in a boy aged 5-17 years in good health. The specimen sequenced was blood.

DNA of the CDR3: TGTGCCAGTAGTATTTCCAGCGGGGGGACTATAGCCAAAAACATTCAGTACTTC. It translates to CASSISSGGTIAKNIQYF. The V and J genes are TRBV19 and TRBJ2-4, with 9 positions matching TRBD2. V lost 3 bases to trimming and J lost 0 bases; unmatched junction nucleotides: 9. The V gene's germline CDR1 is LNHDA and CDR2 SQIVND (reference sequence). The length of the CDR3 is 18 residues.